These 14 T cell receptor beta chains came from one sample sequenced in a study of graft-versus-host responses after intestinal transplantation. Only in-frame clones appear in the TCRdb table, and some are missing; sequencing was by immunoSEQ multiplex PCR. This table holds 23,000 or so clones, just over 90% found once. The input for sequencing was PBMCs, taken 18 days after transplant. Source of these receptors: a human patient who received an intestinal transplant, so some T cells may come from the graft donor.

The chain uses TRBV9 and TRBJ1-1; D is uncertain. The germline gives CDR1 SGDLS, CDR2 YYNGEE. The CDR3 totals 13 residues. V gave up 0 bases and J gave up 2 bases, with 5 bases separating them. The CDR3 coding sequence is TGTGCCAGCAGCGTAGGGAGTAACACTGAAGCTTTCTTT. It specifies CASSVGSNTEAFF.

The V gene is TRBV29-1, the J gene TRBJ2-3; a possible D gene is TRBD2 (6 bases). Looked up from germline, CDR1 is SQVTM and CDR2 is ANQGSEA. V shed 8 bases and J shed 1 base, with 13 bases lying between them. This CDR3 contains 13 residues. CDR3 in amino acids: CSLRGSGTDTQYF. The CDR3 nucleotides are TGCAGCTTGCGGGGCTCGGGCACAGATACGCAGTATTTT.

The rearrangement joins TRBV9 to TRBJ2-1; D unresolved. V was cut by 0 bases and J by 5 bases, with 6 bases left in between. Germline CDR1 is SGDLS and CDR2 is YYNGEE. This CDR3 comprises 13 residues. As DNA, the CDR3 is TGTGCCAGCAGCGTAGCTGTCGACAATGAGCAGTTCTTC. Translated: CASSVAVDNEQFF.

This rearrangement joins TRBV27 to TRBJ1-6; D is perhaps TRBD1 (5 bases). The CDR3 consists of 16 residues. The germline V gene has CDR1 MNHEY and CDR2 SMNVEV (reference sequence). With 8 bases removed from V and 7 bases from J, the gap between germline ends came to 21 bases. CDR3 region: CASGRGAANLNSPLHF. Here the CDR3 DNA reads TGTGCCAGCGGCCGAGGGGCAGCTAACTTAAATTCACCCCTCCACTTT.

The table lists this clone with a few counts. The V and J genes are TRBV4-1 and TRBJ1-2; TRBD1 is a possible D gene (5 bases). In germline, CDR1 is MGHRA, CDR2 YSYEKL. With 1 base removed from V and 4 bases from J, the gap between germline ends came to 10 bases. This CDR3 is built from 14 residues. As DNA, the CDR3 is TGCGCCAGCAGCCAAGTGGGCGGGGCCTATGGCTACACCTTC. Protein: CASSQVGGAYGYTF.

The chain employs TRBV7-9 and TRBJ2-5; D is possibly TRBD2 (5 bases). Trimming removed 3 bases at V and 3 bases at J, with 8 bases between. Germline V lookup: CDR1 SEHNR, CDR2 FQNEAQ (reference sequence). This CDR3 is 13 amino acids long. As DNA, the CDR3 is TGTGCCAGCAGCTTTCCCGGGGAAGAGACCCAGTACTTC. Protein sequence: CASSFPGEETQYF. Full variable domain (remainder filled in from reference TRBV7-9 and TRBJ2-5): DTGVSQNPRHKITKRGQNVTFRCDPISEHNRLYWYRQTLGQGPEFLTYFQNEAQLEKSRLLSDRFSAERPKGSFSTLEIQRTEQGDSAMYLCASSFPGEETQYFGPGTRLLVL.

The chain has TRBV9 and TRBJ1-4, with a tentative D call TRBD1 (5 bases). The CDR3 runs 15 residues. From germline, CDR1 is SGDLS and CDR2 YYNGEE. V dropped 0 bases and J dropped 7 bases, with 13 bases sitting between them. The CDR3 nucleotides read TGTGCCAGCAGCGTAGGAAGGAGGGGAGGTGAAAAACTGTTTTTT. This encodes CASSVGRRGGEKLFF.

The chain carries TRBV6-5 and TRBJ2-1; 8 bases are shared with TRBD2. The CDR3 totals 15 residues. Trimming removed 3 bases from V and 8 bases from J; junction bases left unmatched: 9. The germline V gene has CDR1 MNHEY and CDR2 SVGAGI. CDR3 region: CASSYRAGGGDEQFF. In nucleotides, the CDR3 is TGTGCCAGCAGTTATCGGGCGGGGGGTGGTGATGAGCAGTTCTTC.

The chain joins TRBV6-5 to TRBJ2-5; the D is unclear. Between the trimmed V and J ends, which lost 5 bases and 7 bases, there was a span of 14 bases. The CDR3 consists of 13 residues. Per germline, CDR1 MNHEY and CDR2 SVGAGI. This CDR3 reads CASSEVYSGTQYF. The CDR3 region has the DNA TGTGCCAGCAGTGAGGTTTATTCGGGGACCCAGTACTTC.

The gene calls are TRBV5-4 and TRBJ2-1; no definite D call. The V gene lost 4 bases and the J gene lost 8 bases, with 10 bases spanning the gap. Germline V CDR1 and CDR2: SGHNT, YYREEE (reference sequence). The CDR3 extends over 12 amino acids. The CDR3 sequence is CASSPGPYEQFF. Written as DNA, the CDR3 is TGTGCCAGCAGCCCCGGTCCCTATGAGCAGTTCTTC.

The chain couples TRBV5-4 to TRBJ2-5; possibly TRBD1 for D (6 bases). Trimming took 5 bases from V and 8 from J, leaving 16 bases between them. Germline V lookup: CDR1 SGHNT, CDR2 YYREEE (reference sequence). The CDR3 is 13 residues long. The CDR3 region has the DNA TGTGCCAGCAGTCAAGTAAGGGGGAAAACCCAGTACTTC. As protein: CASSQVRGKTQYF.

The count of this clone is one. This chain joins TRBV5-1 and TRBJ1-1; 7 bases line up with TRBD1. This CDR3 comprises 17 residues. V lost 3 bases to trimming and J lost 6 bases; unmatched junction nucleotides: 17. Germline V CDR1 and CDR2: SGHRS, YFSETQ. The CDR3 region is CASSYRGRDDVDPEAFF. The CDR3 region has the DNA TGCGCCAGCAGCTACAGGGGCAGGGACGATGTGGACCCTGAAGCTTTCTTT. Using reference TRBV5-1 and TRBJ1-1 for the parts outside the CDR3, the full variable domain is KAGVTQTPRYLIKTRGQQVTLSCSPISGHRSVSWYQQTPGQGLQFLFEYFSETQRNKGNFPGRFSGRQFSNSRSEMNVSTLELGDSALYLCASSYRGRDDVDPEAFFGQGTRLTVV.

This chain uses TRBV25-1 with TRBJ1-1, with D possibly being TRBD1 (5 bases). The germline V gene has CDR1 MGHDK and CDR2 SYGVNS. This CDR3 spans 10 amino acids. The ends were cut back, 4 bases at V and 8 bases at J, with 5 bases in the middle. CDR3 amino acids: CASSGTEAFF. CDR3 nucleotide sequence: TGTGCCAGCAGTGGGACAGAAGCTTTCTTT.

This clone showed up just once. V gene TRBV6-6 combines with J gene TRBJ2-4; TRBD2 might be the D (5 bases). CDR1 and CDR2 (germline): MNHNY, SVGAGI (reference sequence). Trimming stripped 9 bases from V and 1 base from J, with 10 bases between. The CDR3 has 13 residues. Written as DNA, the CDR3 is TGTGCCAGTCGGTCGGGGGCCAAAAACATTCAGTACTTC. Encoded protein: CASRSGAKNIQYF.